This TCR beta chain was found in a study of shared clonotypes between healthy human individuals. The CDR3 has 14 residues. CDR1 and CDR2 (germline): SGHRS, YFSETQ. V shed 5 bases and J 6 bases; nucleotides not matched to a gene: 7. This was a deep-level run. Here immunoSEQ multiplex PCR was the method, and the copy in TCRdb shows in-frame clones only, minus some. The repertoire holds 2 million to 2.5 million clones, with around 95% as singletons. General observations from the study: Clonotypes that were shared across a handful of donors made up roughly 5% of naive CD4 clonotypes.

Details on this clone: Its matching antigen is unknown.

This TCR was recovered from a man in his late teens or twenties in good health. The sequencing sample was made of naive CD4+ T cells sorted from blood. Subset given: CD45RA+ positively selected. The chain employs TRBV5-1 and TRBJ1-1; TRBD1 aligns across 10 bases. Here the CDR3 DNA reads TGCGCCAGCAGGACCGGGACAGGGGTCGCTGAAGCTTTCTTT. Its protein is CASRTGTGVAEAFF.